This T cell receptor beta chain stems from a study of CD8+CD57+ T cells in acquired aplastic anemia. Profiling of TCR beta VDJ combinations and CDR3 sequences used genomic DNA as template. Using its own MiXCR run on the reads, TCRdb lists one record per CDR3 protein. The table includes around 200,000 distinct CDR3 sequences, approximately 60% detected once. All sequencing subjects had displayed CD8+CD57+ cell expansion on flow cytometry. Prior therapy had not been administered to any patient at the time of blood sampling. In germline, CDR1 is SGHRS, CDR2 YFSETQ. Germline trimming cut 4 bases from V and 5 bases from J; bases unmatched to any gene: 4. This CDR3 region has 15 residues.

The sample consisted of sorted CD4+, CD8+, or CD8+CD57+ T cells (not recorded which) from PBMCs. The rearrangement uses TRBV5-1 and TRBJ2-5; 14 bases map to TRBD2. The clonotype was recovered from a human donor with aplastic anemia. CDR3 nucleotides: TGCGCCAGCAGCCAGGGGACTAGCGGGAGTGAGACCCAGTACTTC. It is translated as CASSQGTSGSETQYF.